Listed below are T cell receptor beta chains from one sample, sequenced in a study of T cells in Graves' hyperthyroidism and ophthalmopathy. MiXCR, run by TCRdb on the multiplex PCR reads, gives a single entry per CDR3 protein. The sample includes about 250,000 distinct CDR3 sequences, about 24% of them seen just once. Sequencing used blood. The receptors were sampled from a woman aged 40 to 50 with Graves' ophthalmopathy. Each CDR3 is given with its conserved first and last residue. Fields, in order: clone size, V gene, D gene, J gene, CDR3 protein, CDR3 DNA. A D gene is named only where the DNA matches it firmly. Clone size is given for some rows only: seen once, a few or many times, or a class if the clone is expanded.

many,TRBV20-1,NA,TRBJ2-5,CSARESGWDQYF,TGCAGTGCTAGAGAGTCAGGGTGGGACCAGTACTTC
few,TRBV9,NA,TRBJ1-2,CASSVTDRSNYGYTF,TGTGCCAGCAGCGTAACAGACAGATCTAACTATGGCTACACCTTC
many,TRBV10-2,NA,TRBJ2-7,CASSESGLPTYEQYF,TGCGCCAGCAGTGAGTCTGGCCTCCCGACGTACGAGCAGTACTTC
many,TRBV5-1,NA,TRBJ2-7,CASSLPQGGDEQYF,TGCGCCAGCAGCTTGCCCCAGGGAGGAGACGAGCAGTACTTC
NA,TRBV29-1,NA,TRBJ2-5,CSVEGVSGETQYF,TGCAGCGTTGAGGGGGTATCGGGGGAGACCCAGTACTTC
many,TRBV15,NA,TRBJ2-5,CASRAGIDSETQYF,TGTGCCTCCAGGGCAGGGATTGATTCAGAGACCCAGTACTTC
NA,TRBV7-2,TRBD1,TRBJ2-5,CAGNRDRAEETQYF,TGTGCCGGAAACCGGGACAGGGCTGAGGAGACACAGTACTTC
many,TRBV28,NA,TRBJ1-1,CASRPPSDGNTEAFF,TGTGCCAGCAGACCCCCCTCGGACGGGAACACTGAAGCTTTCTTT
many,TRBV6-1,TRBD2,TRBJ2-7,CASQRTSWRGSYEQYF,TGTGCCAGCCAGAGGACTAGCTGGAGGGGCTCCTACGAGCAGTACTTC
few,TRBV5-1,TRBD1,TRBJ2-1,CASSSGQGQSSYNEQFF,TGCGCCAGCAGCTCCGGACAGGGACAAAGCTCCTACAATGAGCAGTTCTTC
NA,TRBV27,NA,TRBJ1-1,CASSLSSGASARTFF,TGTGCCAGCAGTTTGTCCTCAGGGGCTTCTGCCAGGACTTTCTTT
many,TRBV2,NA,TRBJ1-2,CASSEDAGEFYGYTF,TGTGCCAGCAGTGAAGACGCAGGGGAGTTTTATGGCTACACCTTC
many,TRBV11-2,NA,TRBJ2-5,CASSSLGTLGTQYF,TGTGCCAGCAGCTCCCTCGGGACTCTCGGGACCCAGTACTTC
many,TRBV6-5,NA,TRBJ1-2,CASSRLGTVYGYTF,TGTGCCAGCAGTCGCTTAGGGACGGTCTATGGCTACACCTTC
NA,TRBV6-2/TRBV6-3,TRBD1,TRBJ1-2,CASSDRDNYGYTF,TGTGCCAGCAGTGACAGGGATAACTATGGCTACACCTTC
many,TRBV6-5,NA,TRBJ1-5,CASRNGQTSNQPQHF,TGTGCCAGCAGAAACGGTCAGACTAGCAATCAGCCCCAGCATTTT
many,TRBV3-1,NA,TRBJ1-2,CASSQDRTANYGYTF,TGTGCCAGCAGCCAAGATCGGACAGCTAACTATGGCTACACCTTC
many,TRBV20-1,NA,TRBJ2-5,CSALGGGETQYF,TGCAGTGCCCTGGGAGGGGGGGAGACCCAGTACTTC
many,TRBV20-1,TRBD1,TRBJ1-2,CSARSPGQDRSYGYTF,TGCAGTGCTAGGTCCCCGGGACAGGACCGCTCCTATGGCTACACCTTC
many,TRBV6-1,TRBD2,TRBJ2-3,CASSELSTSGRSDTQYF,TGTGCCAGCAGTGAACTTTCTACTAGCGGGAGGTCAGATACGCAGTATTTT
many,TRBV10-3,TRBD2,TRBJ2-7,CAIKGTSHEQYF,TGTGCCATCAAGGGGACTAGCCACGAGCAGTACTTC
many,TRBV11-1,TRBD1,TRBJ2-6,CASSHRDRGAGANVLTF,TGTGCCAGCAGCCACCGGGACAGGGGCGCTGGGGCCAACGTCCTGACTTTC
many,TRBV2,NA,TRBJ2-7,CASSEGQGIVYEQYF,TGTGCCAGCAGTGAAGGGCAGGGGATCGTGTACGAGCAGTACTTC
many,TRBV28,NA,TRBJ1-1,CASYDPGITEAFF,TGTGCCAGTTATGATCCCGGGATCACTGAAGCTTTCTTT
many,TRBV12-3/TRBV12-4,NA,TRBJ2-7,CASGALGGYEQYF,TGTGCCAGCGGGGCCCTAGGAGGCTACGAGCAGTACTTC